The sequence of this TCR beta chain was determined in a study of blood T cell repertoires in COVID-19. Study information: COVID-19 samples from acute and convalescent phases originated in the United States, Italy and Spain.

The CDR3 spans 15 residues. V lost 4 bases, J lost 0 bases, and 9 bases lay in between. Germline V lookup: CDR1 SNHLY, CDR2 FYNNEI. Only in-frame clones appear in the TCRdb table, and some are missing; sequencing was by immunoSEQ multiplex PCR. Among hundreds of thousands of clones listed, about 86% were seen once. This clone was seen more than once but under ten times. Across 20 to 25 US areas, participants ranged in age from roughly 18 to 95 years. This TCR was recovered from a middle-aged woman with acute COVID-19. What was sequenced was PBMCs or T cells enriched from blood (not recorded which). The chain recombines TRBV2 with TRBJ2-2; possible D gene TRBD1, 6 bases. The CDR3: CASSGRTANTGELFF. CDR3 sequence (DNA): TGTGCCAGCAGTGGTAGGACAGCGAACACCGGGGAGCTGTTTTTT.